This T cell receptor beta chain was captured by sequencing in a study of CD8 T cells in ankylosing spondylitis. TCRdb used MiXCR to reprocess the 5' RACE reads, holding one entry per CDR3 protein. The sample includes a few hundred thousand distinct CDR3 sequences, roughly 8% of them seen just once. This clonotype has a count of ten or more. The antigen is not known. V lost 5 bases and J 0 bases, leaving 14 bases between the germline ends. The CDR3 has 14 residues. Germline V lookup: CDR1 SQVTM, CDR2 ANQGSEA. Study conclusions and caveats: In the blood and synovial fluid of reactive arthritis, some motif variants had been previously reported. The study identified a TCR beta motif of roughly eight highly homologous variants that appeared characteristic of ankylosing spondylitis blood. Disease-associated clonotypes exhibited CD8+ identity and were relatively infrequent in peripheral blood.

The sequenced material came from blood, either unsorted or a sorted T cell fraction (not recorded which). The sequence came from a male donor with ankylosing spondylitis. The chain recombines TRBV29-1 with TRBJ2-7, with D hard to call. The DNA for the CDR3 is TGCAGCGTTTTCGACACGACGAGCTCCTACGAGCAGTACTTC. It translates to CSVFDTTSSYEQYF.